This T cell receptor beta chain was sequenced for a study of B cell selection in AIRE deficiency. Repertoires were generated with immunoSEQ multiplex PCR, while TCRdb's copy carries only in-frame clones and drops some. The sample includes tens of thousands of clones, around 97% of them seen just once. CDR3 size: 12 residues. The V gene lost 1 base and the J gene lost 4 bases, with 2 bases spanning the gap. CDR1 SGDLS and CDR2 YYNGEE come from the germline V gene. Sorting defined conventional CD4 T cells as CD4+CD127+. Source material: conventional CD4+ T cells sorted from PBMCs. This sequence was found in a human donor with AIRE deficiency. The genes are TRBV9 and TRBJ2-2; D remains ambiguous. CDR3 sequence reads: CASSVSTGELFF. In DNA, the CDR3 is TGTGCCAGCAGCGTAAGCACCGGGGAGCTGTTTTTT.